This T cell receptor beta chain stems from a study of neurological immune-mediated disorders. The CDR3 consists of 16 residues. With 5 bases removed from V and 2 bases from J, the gap between germline ends came to 15 bases. CDR1 is SEHNR and CDR2 is FQNEAQ in the germline V gene (reference sequence). This clonotype was seen at least ten times. In every sequencing run, more than 170 million TCR-beta sequences were generated from 15-18 subjects. MiXCR was run by TCRdb on the 5' RACE reads, yielding one entry per CDR3 protein. The data show roughly 30,000 distinct CDR3 sequences, around 10% seen once. Source material: PBMCs. This TCR was recovered from a woman in her sixties or seventies in good health. The chain recombines TRBV7-9 with TRBJ2-2; D perhaps matches TRBD2 (6 bases). CDR3 region: CASSAFAGLNTGELFF. CDR3 in DNA: TGTGCCAGCAGCGCTTTCGCGGGATTAAACACCGGGGAGCTGTTTTTT.